This T cell receptor (beta chain) was recovered during a study of T cells in Graves' hyperthyroidism and ophthalmopathy. Study-level points and caveats: Prediction of ophthalmopathy progression came a median approximately 6.5 months pre-onset. Among thyroid clonotypes expanded above 0.001, most also appeared in blood.

About this clonotype itself: Its antigen is unidentified. One junction end does not reproduce the germline sequence, and a read error may be involved.

Researchers amplified the TCR beta CDR3 regions from RNA transcripts. HTBI primers were employed in a first-round RT-PCR of the TCR CDR3. TCRdb used MiXCR to reprocess the multiplex PCR reads, holding one entry per CDR3 protein. The sample yields a few hundred thousand distinct CDR3 sequences, about 45% seen once. Hyperthyroidism had been newly diagnosed in patients aged 18 to 65, and its duration was under 2 months. Each diagnosis was grounded in clinical symptoms, serum thyroxine and TRAb, thyroid ultrasound, and orbital computed tomography. The sequencing input was peripheral blood or thyroid tissue (not recorded which). The TCR was taken from a woman aged 18-29 years with Graves' hyperthyroidism.

CDR3: CATSRDETSGSIDTQYF. The CDR3 DNA sequence: TGTGCCACCAGCAGAGATGAGACTAGCGGGAGCATAGATACGCAGTATTTT. This chain uses TRBV15 with TRBJ2-3; the match to TRBD2 covers 12 bases. Looked up from germline, CDR1 is LNHNV and CDR2 is YYDKDF (reference sequence). The CDR3 length is 17 residues.